This T cell receptor beta chain comes out of a study of blood T cell repertoires in COVID-19. Study-wide context: COVID-19 samples collected from the United States, Italy and Spain covered acute and convalescent phases.

This CDR3 has 13 amino acids. V gave up 3 bases and J gave up 6 bases, with 11 bases separating them. The germline CDR1 and CDR2 sequences are SGHVS and FQNEAQ. Repertoires were generated with immunoSEQ multiplex PCR, while TCRdb's copy carries only in-frame clones and drops some. Of about 140,000 clones in the sample, 65% to 90% were seen once. The V call is TRBV7-8, the J call TRBJ1-2; D ambiguous. This receptor was identified in a man between 50 and 59 years old with acute or convalescent COVID-19. Sample: peripheral blood. The CDR3 here is CASSLSPGDGYTF. CDR3 nucleotides: TGTGCCAGCAGCTTGAGTCCCGGGGATGGCTACACCTTC. Combining the CDR3 with reference TRBV7-8 and TRBJ1-2 gives the whole variable domain GAGVSQSPRYKVAKRGQDVALRCDPISGHVSLFWYQQALGQGPEFLTYFQNEAQLDKSGLPSDRFFAERPEGSVSTLKIQRTQQEDSAVYLCASSLSPGDGYTFGSGTRLTVV.